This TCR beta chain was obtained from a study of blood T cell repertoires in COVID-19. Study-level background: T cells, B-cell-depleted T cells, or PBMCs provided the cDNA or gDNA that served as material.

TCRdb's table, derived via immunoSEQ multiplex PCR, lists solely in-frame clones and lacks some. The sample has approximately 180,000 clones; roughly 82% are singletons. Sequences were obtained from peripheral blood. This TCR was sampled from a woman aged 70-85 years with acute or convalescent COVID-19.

CDR3 sequence reads: CASSIHQGGINTEAFF. Written as DNA, the CDR3 is TGTGCCAGCAGTATCCATCAGGGGGGAATAAACACTGAAGCTTTCTTT. V is TRBV27 and J is TRBJ1-1; 7 bases align to TRBD1. J was trimmed by 2 bases and V by 5 bases; bases with no gene match: 11. The CDR3 contains 16 residues. Germline values: CDR1 MNHEY, CDR2 SMNVEV (reference sequence).